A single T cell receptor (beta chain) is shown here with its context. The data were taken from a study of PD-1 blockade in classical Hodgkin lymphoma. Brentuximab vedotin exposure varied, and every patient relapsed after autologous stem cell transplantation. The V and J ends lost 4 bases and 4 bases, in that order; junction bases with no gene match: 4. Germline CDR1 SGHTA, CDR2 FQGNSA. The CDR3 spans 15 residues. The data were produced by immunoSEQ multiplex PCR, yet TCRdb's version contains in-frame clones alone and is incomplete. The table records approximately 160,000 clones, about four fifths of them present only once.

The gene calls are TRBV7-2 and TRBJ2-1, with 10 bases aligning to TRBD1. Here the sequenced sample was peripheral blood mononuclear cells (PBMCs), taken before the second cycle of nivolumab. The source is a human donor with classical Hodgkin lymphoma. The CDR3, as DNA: TGTGCCAGCAGCTCGACAGGGGGCGTGTACAATGAGCAGTTCTTC. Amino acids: CASSSTGGVYNEQFF.